Each of the 9 T cell receptor beta chains below was sequenced from the same sample in a study of OX40 agonist ivuxolimab in advanced cancers. This table comes from immunoSEQ multiplex PCR, and its TCRdb copy is limited to in-frame clones, with some not included. Among tens of thousands of clones, around 90% were seen once, and the ten largest hold around 2.6%. Sequencing used CD4+ or CD8+ T cells sorted from blood, obtained in a trial of the OX40 agonist ivuxolimab. Receptors were obtained from an adult with an advanced solid tumor such as melanoma, head and neck, liver or kidney cancer.

The rearrangement joins TRBV6-5 to TRBJ1-4; D perhaps matches TRBD1 (5 bases). The ends were cut back, 7 bases at V and 3 bases at J, with 12 bases in the middle. Germline values: CDR1 MNHEY, CDR2 SVGAGI. This CDR3 region has 14 residues. The CDR3 protein is CASTRRGANEKLFF. CDR3 DNA sequence: TGTGCCAGCACCCGCCGGGGGGCTAATGAAAAACTGTTTTTT.

V and J are TRBV5-1 and TRBJ2-7; no firm D call. Germline CDR1 SGHRS, CDR2 YFSETQ. V was clipped by 0 bases and J by 3 bases, with 10 bases between them. This CDR3 has 14 amino acids. The CDR3 loop is CASSLDLGNYEQYF. The CDR3 bases are TGCGCCAGCAGCTTGGATTTAGGTAACTACGAGCAGTACTTC.

The chain is built from TRBV19 and TRBJ2-3, with a possible D match to TRBD1 (5 bases). Between the trimmed V and J ends, which lost 5 bases and 5 bases, there was a span of 17 bases. This CDR3 region has 15 residues. The germline V gene has CDR1 LNHDA and CDR2 SQIVND (reference sequence). CDR3 in amino acids: CASSPGAGSGDTQYF. Here the CDR3 DNA reads TGTGCCAGTAGTCCTGGGGCAGGGTCTGGAGATACGCAGTATTTT.

The gene calls are TRBV19 and TRBJ2-1; tentative D call: TRBD1 (7 bases). V gave up 5 bases and J gave up 4 bases, with 18 bases separating them. Looked up from germline, CDR1 is LNHDA and CDR2 is SQIVND (reference sequence). This CDR3 is 16 amino acids long. The CDR3 reads CASSFPLSGGYNEQFF. CDR3 sequence (DNA): TGTGCCAGTAGTTTTCCCCTTTCAGGGGGGTACAATGAGCAGTTCTTC.

In this sample, this clone turned up once. The rearrangement uses TRBV6-4 and TRBJ2-7; tentatively, D is TRBD2 (5 bases). There are 16 residues in the CDR3. Trimming shortened V by 6 bases and J by 2 bases, and 20 bases separated the two germline ends. Germline V CDR1 and CDR2: MRHNA, SNTAGT. Here the CDR3 reads CASRGLTTSVAYEQYF. CDR3 DNA sequence: TGTGCCAGCAGGGGCCTGACTACCTCCGTGGCCTACGAGCAGTACTTC.

This clone came up once. The chain recombines TRBV4-3 with TRBJ2-3; 11 bases fit TRBD2. The trim removed 0 bases at V and 7 bases at J, leaving 6 bases unmatched. Germline CDR1 and CDR2: LGHNA and YSLEER. CDR3 size: 16 residues. The CDR3 region has the DNA TGCGCCAGCAGCCAAGAACTAGCGGGAGTTAGGAATACGCAGTATTTT. Encoded protein: CASSQELAGVRNTQYF.

This chain uses TRBV6-1 with TRBJ2-7; TRBD2 matches 13 bases. Germline trimming cut 3 bases from V and 4 bases from J; bases unmatched to any gene: 15. From germline, CDR1 is MNHNS and CDR2 SASEGT. This CDR3 region has 19 residues. CDR3 DNA sequence: TGTGCCAGCAGTGACATTCAGGGGACTAGCGGGACTCCCGGGTACGAGCAGTACTTC. Amino acid sequence: CASSDIQGTSGTPGYEQYF.

The chain recombines TRBV11-2 with TRBJ2-7, with unresolved D. V was cut by 4 bases and J by 4 bases, with 11 bases left in between. The CDR3 sequence is 13 residues long. In germline, CDR1 is SGHAT, CDR2 FQNNGV. Here the CDR3 DNA reads TGTGCCAGCAGCTCCCAGGACGGGTACGAGCAGTACTTC. Translation gives CASSSQDGYEQYF.

The chain carries TRBV2 and TRBJ2-1, with D perhaps matching TRBD2 (6 bases). The CDR3 extends over 14 amino acids. Trimming removed 5 bases from V and 8 bases from J, with 16 bases in between. Germline lookup yields CDR1 SNHLY and CDR2 FYNNEI. The CDR3 is CASSSGLHFDEQFF. The CDR3 DNA follows: TGTGCCAGCAGTTCGGGACTCCACTTTGATGAGCAGTTCTTC.